The 11 T cell receptor beta chains given below trace back to one sample, sequenced in a study of T-cell reconstitution after alpha-beta-depleted transplantation in children listed by TCRdb under 2016. Libraries came from PCR. The sequencer listed for this sample is Illumina HiSeq 2500. TCR library preparation used molecular barcoding, with unique molecular identifiers applied to normalize quantification of the TCRbeta repertoire. The public sequencing data were trimmed at Q25 with fastp and processed into clonotypes with MiXCR by TCRdb, which kept only in-frame beta chains. Rows with a matching CDR3 protein are joined into one entry that keeps the most common DNA and genes. This sample holds over 200,000 distinct CDR3 sequences; about 8.4% were observed only once. The ten largest make up 35% to 45% of the sample. The intended sense of this specimen's treatment or condition label: allogeneic hematopoietic cell transplantation with graft depleted of TCRalphabeta T cells and CD19 B cells.

The sample was PBMCs, mostly from graft donor cells, taken 360 days after TCRalphabeta/CD19-depleted stem cell transplant. The receptors derive from a male patient between 2 and 10 years old who had a stem cell transplant for acute myeloid leukemia, so the T cells may come from the graft donor.

In its sample, this clonotype was seen a few times. This rearrangement joins TRBV3-1 to TRBJ2-7; D gene ambiguous. Looked up from germline, CDR1 is LGHDT and CDR2 is YNNKEL (reference sequence). There are 11 residues in the CDR3. V gave up 3 bases and J gave up 5 bases, with 5 bases separating them. CDR3 amino acids: CASSQRNEQYF. As DNA, the CDR3 is TGTGCCAGCAGCCAGAGGAACGAGCAGTACTTC.

This clonotype has just a few counts. The CDR3 loop is CATNTSLADTQYF. DNA for the CDR3: TGTGCCACCAATACCTCACTAGCAGATACGCAGTATTTT. V and J are TRBV24-1 and TRBJ2-3, with D possibly being TRBD2 (5 bases). V lost 8 bases to trimming and J lost 4 bases, with 12 bases between them. This CDR3 comprises 13 residues. Germline-derived CDR1 and CDR2 are KGHDR and SFDVKD.

This clonotype turned up a few times. The chain uses TRBV5-1 and TRBJ2-5; D gene unclear. The CDR3 consists of 11 residues. The V gene lost 0 bases and the J gene lost 6 bases, with 3 bases spanning the gap. Per the germline V gene, CDR1 is SGHRS and CDR2 is YFSETQ. CDR3 loop: CASSLVKTQYF. CDR3 nucleotides: TGCGCCAGCAGCTTGGTGAAGACCCAGTACTTC.

Of note for this clonotype: The junction and the germline gene differ at one end; a read error may be behind it. This chain joins TRBV12-3 or TRBV12-4 and TRBJ1-2, with TRBD1 matching 7 bases. The CDR3 has 14 amino acids. CDR3 sequence (DNA): TGTGCCAGCAGTTCTAACAGGGGTGGATATGGCTGCACCTTC. As protein: CASSSNRGGYGCTF.

This clonotype was picked up many times. The chain employs TRBV12-3 or TRBV12-4 and TRBJ2-7, with D unresolved. V lost 4 bases and J lost 12, with 4 bases in between. The CDR3 sequence is 8 residues long. The CDR3 nucleotides read TGTGCCAGCAGTTCTGGGTACGTC. Protein product: CASSSGYV.

This clonotype was counted between two and nine times. This chain links TRBV4-3 with TRBJ2-7; 10 positions match TRBD2. This CDR3 has 16 amino acids. Germline loops: CDR1 LGHNA, CDR2 YSLEER. V trimming: 0 bases; J trimming: 0 bases; junction bases outside the gene matches: 2. The CDR3, as DNA: TGCGCCAGCAGCCAAGACGGGACTAGCGACTCCTACGAGCAGTACTTC. It is translated as CASSQDGTSDSYEQYF.

This clonotype turned up a few times. This sequence joins TRBV27 and TRBJ1-6, with 7 bases fitting TRBD1. The length of the CDR3 is 13 residues. Germline CDR1 is MNHEY and CDR2 is SMNVEV (reference sequence). The V and J ends lost 7 bases and 7 bases, in that order; junction bases with no gene match: 4. In nucleotides, the CDR3 is TGTGCCAGCAACAAAGGGGGCAATTCACCCCTCCACTTT. Translated, it gives CASNKGGNSPLHF.

The V call is TRBV7-9, the J call TRBJ1-2; TRBD1 aligns across 9 bases. The trim removed 1 base at V and 5 bases at J, leaving 8 bases unmatched. Germline CDR1 SEHNR, CDR2 FQNEAQ (reference sequence). This CDR3 region has 16 residues. CDR3 loop: CASSLGSGQGKYGYTF. DNA of the CDR3: TGTGCCAGCAGCTTAGGGTCCGGACAGGGGAAGTATGGCTACACCTTC. The complete variable domain, with remaining parts taken from reference TRBV7-9 and TRBJ1-2, reads DTGVSQNPRHKITKRGQNVTFRCDPISEHNRLYWYRQTLGQGPEFLTYFQNEAQLEKSRLLSDRFSAERPKGSFSTLEIQRTEQGDSAMYLCASSLGSGQGKYGYTFGSGTRLTVV.

This clonotype was seen more than once but under ten times. The chain links TRBV7-6 to TRBJ2-1; D unresolved. CDR1 is SGHVS and CDR2 is FNYEAQ in the germline V gene. The ends were cut back, 2 bases at V and 1 base at J, with 9 bases in the middle. This CDR3 comprises 15 residues. CDR3 protein: CASSLFGRSYNEQFF. The CDR3 nucleotides are TGTGCCAGCAGCTTATTCGGTCGGTCCTACAATGAGCAGTTCTTC.

This clonotype was found a few times. The chain links TRBV20-1 to TRBJ2-7, with 9 bases matching TRBD2. The CDR3 runs to 13 residues. V was clipped by 4 bases and J by 2 bases; unmatched bases: 3. Germline values: CDR1 DFQATT, CDR2 SNEGSKA (reference sequence). CDR3 residues: CSATGTSTYEQYF. The DNA for the CDR3 is TGCAGTGCTACCGGGACTAGCACCTACGAGCAGTACTTC.

The table lists this clonotype with many counts. The gene calls are TRBV5-6 and TRBJ2-3; D may be TRBD1 or TRBD2 (5 bases each). Germline V gives CDR1 SGHDT, CDR2 YYEEEE. This CDR3 is built from 15 residues. Trimming left V 1 base short and J 6 bases short, with 15 bases between. The CDR3 DNA reads as TGTGCCAGCAGCTTGAGAGGGTTGTGGGGCGATACGCAGTATTTT. This translates into CASSLRGLWGDTQYF.